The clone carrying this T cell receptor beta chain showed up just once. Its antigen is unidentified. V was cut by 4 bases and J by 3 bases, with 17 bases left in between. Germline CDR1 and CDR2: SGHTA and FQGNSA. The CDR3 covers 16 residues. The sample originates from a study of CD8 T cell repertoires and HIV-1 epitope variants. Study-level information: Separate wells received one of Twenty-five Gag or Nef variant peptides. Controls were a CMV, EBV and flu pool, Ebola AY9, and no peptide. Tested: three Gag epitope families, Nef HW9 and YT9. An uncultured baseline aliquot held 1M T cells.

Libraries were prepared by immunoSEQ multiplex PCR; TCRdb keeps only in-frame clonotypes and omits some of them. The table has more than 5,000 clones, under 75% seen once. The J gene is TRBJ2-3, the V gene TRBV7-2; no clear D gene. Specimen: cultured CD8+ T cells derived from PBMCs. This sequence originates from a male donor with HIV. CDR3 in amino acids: CASSSEAILLTDTQYF. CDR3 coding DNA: TGTGCCAGCAGCTCAGAGGCTATCCTCCTGACAGATACGCAGTATTTT.